Here is one T cell receptor beta chain with its context. Its target is not known. The record originates from a study of cytomegalovirus exposure and HLA in healthy donors. Study results and caveats: Rare TCR sequences dominated, though some public TCRs recurred in many donors.

The method was immunoSEQ multiplex PCR; TCRdb's version includes in-frame clones alone and lacks a portion of them. The sample yields hundreds of thousands of clones, about nine tenths seen once. V shed 4 bases and J 0 bases; nucleotides not matched to a gene: 6. Germline V gives CDR1 MDHEN, CDR2 SYDVKM. This CDR3 has 18 amino acids. The chain joins TRBV28 to TRBJ2-1; 13 bases agree with TRBD2. This TCR was sampled from a woman aged 18 to 35 in good health and CMV-seronegative. Material for sequencing was PBMCs. CDR3 in DNA: TGTGCCAGCAGTTCCTCGGGACTAGCGGGGCGCTCCTACAATGAGCAGTTCTTC. This codes for CASSSSGLAGRSYNEQFF.